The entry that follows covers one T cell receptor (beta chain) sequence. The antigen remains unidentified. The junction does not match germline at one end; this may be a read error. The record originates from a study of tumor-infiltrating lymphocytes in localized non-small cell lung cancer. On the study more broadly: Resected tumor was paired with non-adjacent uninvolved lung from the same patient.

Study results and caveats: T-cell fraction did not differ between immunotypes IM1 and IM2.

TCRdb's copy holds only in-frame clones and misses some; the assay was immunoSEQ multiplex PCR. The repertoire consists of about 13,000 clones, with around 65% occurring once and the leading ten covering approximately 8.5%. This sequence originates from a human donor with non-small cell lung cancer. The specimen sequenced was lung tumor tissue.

The CDR3 DNA reads TGTGCCAGGAGTGGGCGGGGGGGCTACAATGAGCAGTTCTTC. Translated: CARSGRGGYNEQFF. The rearrangement uses TRBV2 and TRBJ2-1; 9 positions match TRBD2. Germline assignment: CDR1 SNHLY and CDR2 FYNNEI. The CDR3 spans 14 residues.